A single sample gave rise to the 22 T cell receptor beta chains below, sequenced in a study of early T cells in non-severe SARS-CoV-2 infection (dated by TCRdb to the early 2020s). Library method: 5' RACE. Sequenced using a NextSeq 500. Through fastp at Q25 and MiXCR, TCRdb rebuilt clones from the public reads, retaining in-frame beta chains. Rows merge per CDR3 protein into single entries with the most common DNA and genes. The sample table contains some 82,000 distinct CDR3 sequences; only one count was recorded for more than 5% of them. The ten largest account for roughly 8% of the sample. Sequencing was done on a sample of whole blood. These receptors were obtained from an adult who was a healthcare worker with PCR-confirmed SARS-CoV-2 infection or an uninfected control (not recorded which).

The genes are TRBV2 and TRBJ2-7, with TRBD2 matching 8 bases. CDR1 and CDR2 (germline): SNHLY, FYNNEI. With 1 base clipped from V and 2 bases from J, the junction kept 1 base outside the gene matches. The CDR3 is 14 amino acids. CDR3 sequence reads: CASSEEAGAYEQYF. DNA of the CDR3: TGTGCCAGCAGTGAAGAAGCGGGAGCCTACGAGCAGTACTTC.

This chain connects TRBV7-8 to TRBJ2-1, with 8 positions matching TRBD2. Germline V gene sequence: CDR1 SGHVS, CDR2 FQNEAQ. The CDR3 is 16 residues long. With 0 bases clipped from V and 7 bases from J, the junction kept 8 bases outside the gene matches. The CDR3 sequence: CASSLAFQRGRNEQFF. The CDR3 DNA is TGTGCCAGCAGCTTAGCGTTCCAGCGGGGGAGGAATGAGCAGTTCTTC.

This clonotype was observed a handful of times. The chain joins TRBV6-6 to TRBJ1-2; 8 bases map to TRBD1. Germline V gene data show CDR1 as MNHNY and CDR2 as SVGAGI (reference sequence). The CDR3 extends over 13 amino acids. Unmatched junction bases numbered 6, after V lost 4 bases and J lost 8 bases. CDR3 sequence (DNA): TGTGCCAGCAGTTGGGACAGGAAGTACGGCTACACCTTC. Its translation: CASSWDRKYGYTF.

This clonotype appeared many times. The genes are TRBV5-1 and TRBJ2-7; D tentatively fits TRBD1 or TRBD2 (5 bases each). This CDR3 is built from 14 residues. The V end was cut by 4 bases, the J end by 7 bases, with 18 bases between. CDR1 SGHRS and CDR2 YFSETQ come from the germline V gene. The CDR3 DNA reads TGCGCCAGCAGCCCCCGGGACGCCTGGTCAGAGCAGTACTTC. Protein: CASSPRDAWSEQYF.

This clonotype was counted a few times. V is TRBV11-2 and J is TRBJ2-7; no reliable D call. Germline V gene lookup returns CDR1 SGHAT and CDR2 FQNNGV. Deletions cut 1 base from V and 2 bases from J, with 9 bases between. The CDR3 is made up of 14 amino acids. The CDR3 protein is CASSLGVLPYEQYF. As DNA, the CDR3 is TGTGCCAGCAGCTTAGGGGTCCTACCCTACGAGCAGTACTTC.

V and J are TRBV28 and TRBJ2-6; D gene ambiguous. V was shortened by 5 bases and J by 2 bases, with 7 bases between the two germline ends. The CDR3 sequence is 14 residues long. The V gene's germline CDR1 is MDHEN and CDR2 SYDVKM. The CDR3 loop reads CASSPHAGANVLTF. The CDR3, as DNA: TGTGCCAGCAGTCCCCACGCTGGGGCCAACGTCCTGACTTTC.

This clonotype occurred many times. Here the CDR3 DNA reads TGTGCCAGCACCGCAGACAGGGTTGCTTTCGAGCAGTACTTC. Translating gives CASTADRVAFEQYF. This chain connects TRBV28 to TRBJ2-7; 7 nucleotides agree with TRBD1. V lost 7 bases to trimming and J lost 6 bases; unmatched junction nucleotides: 12. CDR1 is MDHEN and CDR2 is SYDVKM in the germline V gene. There are 14 residues in the CDR3.

J is TRBJ1-4 and V is TRBV5-1; 8 bases align to TRBD1. Germline trimming cut 0 bases from V and 5 bases from J; bases unmatched to any gene: 3. The CDR3 runs to 15 residues. Germline V gene sequence: CDR1 SGHRS, CDR2 YFSETQ. Here the CDR3 DNA reads TGCGCCAGCAGCTTGGGACAGGGGAGGAATGAAAAACTGTTTTTT. Amino acid sequence: CASSLGQGRNEKLFF.

This sequence joins TRBV5-1 and TRBJ2-5; 16 bases line up with TRBD2. The CDR3 is 19 residues long. V lost 0 bases to trimming and J lost 1 base; unmatched junction nucleotides: 6. CDR1 is SGHRS, CDR2 YFSETQ, per germline. CDR3 in amino acids: CASSLAGLAGGPPQETQYF. In nucleotides, the CDR3 is TGCGCCAGCAGCTTGGCGGGACTAGCGGGAGGGCCCCCCCAAGAGACCCAGTACTTC.

This clonotype was recorded many times. V usage is TRBV5-4 and J usage is TRBJ2-1; maybe TRBD1 (6 bases). Germline CDR1 is SGHNT and CDR2 is YYREEE (reference sequence). This CDR3 has 14 residues. V was shortened by 3 bases and J by 10 bases, with 17 bases between the two germline ends. The CDR3 reads CASSSVTGHVEQFF. The CDR3 nucleotides read TGTGCCAGCAGCTCAGTAACAGGGCATGTCGAGCAGTTCTTC. Full variable domain (rest looked up from reference TRBV5-4 and TRBJ2-1): ETGVTQSPTHLIKTRGQQVTLRCSSQSGHNTVSWYQQALGQGPQFIFQYYREEENGRGNFPPRFSGLQFPNYSSELNVNALELDDSALYLCASSSVTGHVEQFFGPGTRLTVL.

This clonotype has ten or more counts. This sequence joins TRBV7-8 and TRBJ1-1; D is perhaps TRBD1 (5 bases). The CDR3 is 15 residues long. Trimming took 0 bases from V and 0 from J, leaving 8 bases between them. CDR1 and CDR2 (germline): SGHVS, FQNEAQ. CDR3 sequence reads: CASSLAGTVNTEAFF. Here the CDR3 DNA reads TGTGCCAGCAGCTTAGCTGGGACGGTGAACACTGAAGCTTTCTTT.

This clonotype was seen a few times. V usage is TRBV5-1 and J usage is TRBJ1-3; TRBD1 is a possible D gene (5 bases). V lost 1 base and J lost 9, with 11 bases in between. This CDR3 contains 13 residues. CDR1 and CDR2 (germline): SGHRS, YFSETQ. The CDR3 nucleotides read TGCGCCAGCAGCTTGCGCCGAGGGGCCACCATATATTTT. This translates into CASSLRRGATIYF. Combining the CDR3 with reference TRBV5-1 and TRBJ1-3 gives the whole variable domain KAGVTQTPRYLIKTRGQQVTLSCSPISGHRSVSWYQQTPGQGLQFLFEYFSETQRNKGNFPGRFSGRQFSNSRSEMNVSTLELGDSALYLCASSLRRGATIYFGEGSWLTVV.

This clonotype was observed a few times. The gene calls are TRBV7-9 and TRBJ1-2; D not resolved. This CDR3 is 11 amino acids long. Germline V gene lookup returns CDR1 SEHNR and CDR2 FQNEAQ (reference sequence). V was trimmed by 1 base and J by 14 bases, leaving 11 bases between them. CDR3 bases: TGTGCCAGCAGCTTAGTAGAGAACTGGACCTTC. Its protein is CASSLVENWTF.

This clonotype appeared many times. The CDR3 here is CASSRTGTGELFF. In DNA, the CDR3 is TGTGCCAGCAGCCGGACAGGCACCGGGGAGCTGTTTTTT. J is TRBJ2-2 and V is TRBV7-6, with TRBD1 matching over 7 bases. Germline loops: CDR1 SGHVS, CDR2 FNYEAQ. The CDR3 is 13 amino acids. V shed 5 bases and J 4 bases; nucleotides not matched to a gene: 1.

This clonotype was recorded many times. The chain couples TRBV4-3 to TRBJ2-7, with 7 bases matching TRBD1. Germline CDR1 reads LGHNA; CDR2 reads YSLEER. The CDR3 spans 14 residues. Trimming cost V 4 bases and J 2 bases; bases outside gene matches: 5. CDR3 protein: CASSPRQGTYEQYF. The DNA of the CDR3 is TGCGCCAGCAGCCCCAGACAGGGAACCTACGAGCAGTACTTC.

This clonotype was observed at least ten times. The chain recombines TRBV2 with TRBJ1-2; 9 nucleotides agree with TRBD1. CDR1 and CDR2 (germline): SNHLY, FYNNEI. This CDR3 has 16 amino acids. Losses at the gene ends were 6 bases for V and 6 bases for J; bases not matched to a gene: 14. The CDR3 sequence: CASRDNRGPGFDGYTF. CDR3 nucleotides: TGTGCCAGCAGAGATAACAGGGGGCCGGGCTTCGATGGCTACACCTTC.

This clonotype was observed at least ten times. The chain carries TRBV28 and TRBJ1-5; D call uncertain. CDR1 is MDHEN and CDR2 is SYDVKM in the germline V gene. This CDR3 contains 17 residues. The V gene lost 3 bases and the J gene lost 1 base, with 16 bases spanning the gap. The CDR3 sequence is CASSFFSGGESNQPQHF. The DNA for the CDR3 is TGTGCCAGCAGTTTTTTTTCAGGAGGAGAAAGCAATCAGCCCCAGCATTTT.

This clonotype has a count of ten or more. The V call is TRBV7-2, the J call TRBJ2-7; 9 nucleotides agree with TRBD1. This CDR3 is 14 amino acids long. CDR1 and CDR2 from the germline V gene are SGHTA and FQGNSA. Losses at the gene ends were 6 bases for V and 0 bases for J; bases not matched to a gene: 3. The CDR3 here is CASRQGAPSYEQYF. For the CDR3, the DNA is TGTGCCAGCAGACAGGGGGCTCCCTCCTACGAGCAGTACTTC.

In its sample, this clonotype was seen a few times. The chain carries TRBV14 and TRBJ2-1; D is unclear. The CDR3 totals 15 residues. From germline, CDR1 is SGHDN and CDR2 FVKESK. V dropped 0 bases and J dropped 9 bases, with 15 bases sitting between them. The CDR3 DNA follows: TGTGCCAGCAGCCAAGATCCCCCCGGAAAGGGTGAGCAGTTCTTC. Residues: CASSQDPPGKGEQFF. The whole variable domain, remainder taken from reference TRBV14 and TRBJ2-1, is EAGVTQFPSHSVIEKGQTVTLRCDPISGHDNLYWYRRVMGKEIKFLLHFVKESKQDESGMPNNRFLAERTGGTYSTLKVQPAELEDSGVYFCASSQDPPGKGEQFFGPGTRLTVL.

The V call is TRBV7-9, the J call TRBJ2-1; 15 bases are shared with TRBD2. V lost 4 bases to trimming and J lost 3 bases; unmatched junction nucleotides: 1. Per the germline V gene, CDR1 is SEHNR and CDR2 is FQNEAQ (reference sequence). The CDR3 contains 16 residues. The CDR3 bases are TGTGCCAGCAGCTGGACTAGCGGGGGGGTCTACAATGAGCAGTTCTTC. Protein: CASSWTSGGVYNEQFF. The full variable domain, its missing parts supplied by reference TRBV7-9 and TRBJ2-1, is DTGVSQNPRHKITKRGQNVTFRCDPISEHNRLYWYRQTLGQGPEFLTYFQNEAQLEKSRLLSDRFSAERPKGSFSTLEIQRTEQGDSAMYLCASSWTSGGVYNEQFFGPGTRLTVL.

This clonotype was seen many times. This chain uses TRBV4-3 with TRBJ2-7, with 9 bases fitting TRBD2. Germline V gene data show CDR1 as LGHNA and CDR2 as YSLEER. The ends lost 2 bases at V and 4 bases at J; junction bases unmatched: 6. The CDR3 is 15 residues long. The CDR3: CASSQFRTSGYEQYF. Written as DNA, the CDR3 is TGCGCCAGCAGCCAATTTCGAACTAGCGGGTACGAGCAGTACTTC.

This clonotype has ten or more counts. The V gene is TRBV18, the J gene TRBJ1-5; D uncertain. Trimming shortened V by 2 bases and J by 3 bases, and 5 bases separated the two germline ends. CDR1 and CDR2 from the germline V gene are KGHSH and LQKENI. This CDR3 spans 13 amino acids. In DNA form, the CDR3 reads TGTGCCAGCTCACCATCCAACAATCAGCCCCAGCATTTT. Protein sequence: CASSPSNNQPQHF.